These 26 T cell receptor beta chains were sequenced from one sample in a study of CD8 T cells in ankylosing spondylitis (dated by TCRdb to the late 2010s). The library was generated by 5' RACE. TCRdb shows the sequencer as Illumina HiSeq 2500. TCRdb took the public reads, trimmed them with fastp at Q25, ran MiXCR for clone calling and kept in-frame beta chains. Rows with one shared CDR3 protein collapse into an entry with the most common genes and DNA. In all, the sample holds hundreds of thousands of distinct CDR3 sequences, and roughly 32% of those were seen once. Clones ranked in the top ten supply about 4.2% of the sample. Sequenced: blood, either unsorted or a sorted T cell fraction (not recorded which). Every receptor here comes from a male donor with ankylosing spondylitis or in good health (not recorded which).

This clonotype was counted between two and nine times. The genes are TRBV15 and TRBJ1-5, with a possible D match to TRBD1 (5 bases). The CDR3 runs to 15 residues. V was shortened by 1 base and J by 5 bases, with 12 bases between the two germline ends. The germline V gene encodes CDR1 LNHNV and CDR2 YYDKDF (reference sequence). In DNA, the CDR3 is TGTGCCACCAGCAGAGGGGACTTTCTGTATCAGCCCCAGCATTTT. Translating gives CATSRGDFLYQPQHF.

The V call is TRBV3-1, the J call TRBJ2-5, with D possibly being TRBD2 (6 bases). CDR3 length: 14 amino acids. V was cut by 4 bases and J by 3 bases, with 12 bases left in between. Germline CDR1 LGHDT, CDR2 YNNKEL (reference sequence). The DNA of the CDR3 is TGTGCCAGCAGCCCGACTAGAAGGGAAGAGACCCAGTACTTC. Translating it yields CASSPTRREETQYF.

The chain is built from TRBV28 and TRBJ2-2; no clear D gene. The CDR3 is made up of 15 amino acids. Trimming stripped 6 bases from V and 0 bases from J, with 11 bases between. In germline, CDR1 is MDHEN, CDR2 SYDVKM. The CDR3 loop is CASRPEVANTGELFF. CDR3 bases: TGTGCCAGCAGGCCCGAAGTCGCGAACACCGGGGAGCTGTTTTTT.

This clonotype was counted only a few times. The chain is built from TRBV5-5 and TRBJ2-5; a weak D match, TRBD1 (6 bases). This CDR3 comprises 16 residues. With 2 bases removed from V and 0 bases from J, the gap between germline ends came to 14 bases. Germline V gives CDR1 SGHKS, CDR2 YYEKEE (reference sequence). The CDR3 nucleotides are TGTGCCAGCAGCTTTGGGGGCCAGCGGTACCAAGAGACCCAGTACTTC. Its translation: CASSFGGQRYQETQYF.

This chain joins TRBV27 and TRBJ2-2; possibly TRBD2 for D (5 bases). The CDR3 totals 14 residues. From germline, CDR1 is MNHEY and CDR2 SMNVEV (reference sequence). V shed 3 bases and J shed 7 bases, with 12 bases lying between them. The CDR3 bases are TGTGCCAGCAGTTTCGGACTGCCCGGCGGGGAGCTGTTTTTT. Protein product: CASSFGLPGGELFF.

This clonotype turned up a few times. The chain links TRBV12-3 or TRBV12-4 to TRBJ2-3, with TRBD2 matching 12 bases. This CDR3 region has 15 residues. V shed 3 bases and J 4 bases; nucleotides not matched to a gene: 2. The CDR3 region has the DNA TGTGCCAGCAGTTTGACTAGCGGGGGCCCAGATACGCAGTATTTT. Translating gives CASSLTSGGPDTQYF.

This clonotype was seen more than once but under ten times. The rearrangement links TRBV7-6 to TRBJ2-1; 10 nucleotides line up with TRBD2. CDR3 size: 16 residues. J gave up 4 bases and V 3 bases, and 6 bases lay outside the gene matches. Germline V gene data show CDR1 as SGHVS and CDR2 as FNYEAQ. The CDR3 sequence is CASSLGSGGLYNEQFF. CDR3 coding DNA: TGTGCCAGCAGCTTGGGTAGCGGGGGGCTATACAATGAGCAGTTCTTC. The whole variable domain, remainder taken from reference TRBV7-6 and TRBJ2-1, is GAGVSQSPRYKVTKRGQDVALRCDPISGHVSLYWYRQALGQGPEFLTYFNYEAQQDKSGLPNDRFSAERPEGSISTLTIQRTEQRDSAMYRCASSLGSGGLYNEQFFGPGTRLTVL.

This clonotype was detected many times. The CDR3 here is CSVGGGTKEETQYF. The CDR3 nucleotides read TGCAGCGTTGGGGGGGGCACGAAGGAAGAGACCCAGTACTTC. The rearrangement links TRBV29-1 to TRBJ2-5; the D gene is possibly TRBD2 (7 bases). Germline CDR1 and CDR2: SQVTM and ANQGSEA. V lost 4 bases and J lost 3, with 15 bases in between. This CDR3 is built from 14 residues.

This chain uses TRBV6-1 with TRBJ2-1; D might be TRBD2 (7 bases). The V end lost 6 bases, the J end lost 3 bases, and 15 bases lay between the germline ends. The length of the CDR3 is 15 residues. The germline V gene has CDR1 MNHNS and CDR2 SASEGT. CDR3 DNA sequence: TGTGCCAGCAGACCGACGGGGGGCGGCTACAATGAGCAGTTCTTC. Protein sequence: CASRPTGGGYNEQFF.

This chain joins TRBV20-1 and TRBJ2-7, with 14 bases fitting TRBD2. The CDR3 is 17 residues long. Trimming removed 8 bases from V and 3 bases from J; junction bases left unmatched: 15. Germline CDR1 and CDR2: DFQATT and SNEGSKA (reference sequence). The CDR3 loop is CSTTMEGLAGAIYEQYF. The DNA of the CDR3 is TGCAGTACCACGATGGAGGGACTAGCGGGGGCAATCTACGAGCAGTACTTC.

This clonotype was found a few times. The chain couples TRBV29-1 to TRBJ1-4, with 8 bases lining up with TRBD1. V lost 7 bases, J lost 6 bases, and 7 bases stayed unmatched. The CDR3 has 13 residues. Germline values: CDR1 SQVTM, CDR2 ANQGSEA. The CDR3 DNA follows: TGCAGCGGATCGACAGGGGCGGATGAAAAACTGTTTTTT. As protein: CSGSTGADEKLFF.

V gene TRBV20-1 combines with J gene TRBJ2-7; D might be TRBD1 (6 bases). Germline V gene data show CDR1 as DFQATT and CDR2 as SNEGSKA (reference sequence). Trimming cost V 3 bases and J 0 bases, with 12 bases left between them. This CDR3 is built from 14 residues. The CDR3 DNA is TGCAGTGCTAGGAACCGGGACAACTCCTACGAGCAGTACTTC. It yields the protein CSARNRDNSYEQYF.

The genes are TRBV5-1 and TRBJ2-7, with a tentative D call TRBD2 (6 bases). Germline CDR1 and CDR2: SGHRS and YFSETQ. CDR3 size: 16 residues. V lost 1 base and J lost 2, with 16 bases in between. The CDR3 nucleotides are TGCGCCAGCAGCTTGATTGGCGGCGGGGAACCCTACGAGCAGTACTTC. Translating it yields CASSLIGGGEPYEQYF.

CDR3 loop: CASSPQVHEQYF. CDR3 DNA: TGTGCCAGCTCACCACAGGTGCACGAGCAGTACTTC. The chain combines TRBV18 with TRBJ2-7, with D unresolved. In germline, CDR1 is KGHSH, CDR2 LQKENI. The length of the CDR3 is 12 residues. Trimming pared 1 base from V and 5 bases from J, leaving 6 bases between.

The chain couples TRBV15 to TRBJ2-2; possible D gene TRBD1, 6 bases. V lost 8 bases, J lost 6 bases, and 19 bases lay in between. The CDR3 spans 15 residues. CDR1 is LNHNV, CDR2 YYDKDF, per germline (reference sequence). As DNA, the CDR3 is TGTGCCACCCGAGACCAGGGGTGGAGGCCCGGGGAGCTGTTTTTT. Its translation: CATRDQGWRPGELFF.

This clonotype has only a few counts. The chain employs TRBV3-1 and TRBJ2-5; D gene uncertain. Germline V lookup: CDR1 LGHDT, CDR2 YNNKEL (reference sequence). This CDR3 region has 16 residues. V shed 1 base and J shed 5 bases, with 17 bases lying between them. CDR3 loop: CASSQGRTTAAETQYF. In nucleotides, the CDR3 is TGTGCCAGCAGCCAAGGTAGGACGACCGCGGCGGAGACCCAGTACTTC.

The CDR3 region is CSVVGFYSNEQFF. The CDR3 DNA reads as TGCAGCGTTGTTGGTTTTTATAGCAATGAGCAGTTCTTC. This sequence joins TRBV29-1 and TRBJ2-1; D gene uncertain. V lost 4 bases and J lost 6, with 13 bases in between. Germline V gene lookup returns CDR1 SQVTM and CDR2 ANQGSEA. The CDR3 has 13 amino acids.

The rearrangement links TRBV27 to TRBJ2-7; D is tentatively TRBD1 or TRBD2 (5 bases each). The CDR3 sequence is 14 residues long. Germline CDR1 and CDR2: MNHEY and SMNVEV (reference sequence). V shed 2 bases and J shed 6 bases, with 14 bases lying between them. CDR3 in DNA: TGTGCCAGCAGTTTAAGGGGACGAGGGGCCGAGCAGTACTTC. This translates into CASSLRGRGAEQYF.

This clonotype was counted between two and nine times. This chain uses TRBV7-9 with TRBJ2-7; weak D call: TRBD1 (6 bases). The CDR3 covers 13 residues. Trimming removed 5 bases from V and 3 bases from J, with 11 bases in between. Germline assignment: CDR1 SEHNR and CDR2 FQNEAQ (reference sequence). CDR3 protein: CASSPGQIYEQYF. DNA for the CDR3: TGTGCCAGCAGCCCCGGACAGATCTACGAGCAGTACTTC.

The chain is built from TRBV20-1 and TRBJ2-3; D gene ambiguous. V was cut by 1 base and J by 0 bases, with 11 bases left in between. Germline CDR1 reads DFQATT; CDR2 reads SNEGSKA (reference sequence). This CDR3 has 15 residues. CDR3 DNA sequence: TGCAGTGCTAGAGTGGCGGACCGAAGCACAGATACGCAGTATTTT. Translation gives CSARVADRSTDTQYF.

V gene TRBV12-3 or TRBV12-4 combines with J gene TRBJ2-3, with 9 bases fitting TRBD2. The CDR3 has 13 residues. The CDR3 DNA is TGTGGTAGCGGGGGCGCAGGTTCAGATACGCAGTATTTT. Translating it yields CGSGGAGSDTQYF.

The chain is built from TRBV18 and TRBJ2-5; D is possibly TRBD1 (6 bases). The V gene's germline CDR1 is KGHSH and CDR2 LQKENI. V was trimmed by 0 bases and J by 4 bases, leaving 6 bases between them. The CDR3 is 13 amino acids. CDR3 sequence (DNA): TGTGCCAGCTCACCACCGGGGGCAGAGACCCAGTACTTC. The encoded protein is CASSPPGAETQYF.

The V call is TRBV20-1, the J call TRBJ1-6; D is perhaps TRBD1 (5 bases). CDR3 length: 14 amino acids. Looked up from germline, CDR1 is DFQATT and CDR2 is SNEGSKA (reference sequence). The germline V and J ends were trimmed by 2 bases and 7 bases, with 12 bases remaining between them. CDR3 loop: CSARPGTLNSPLHF. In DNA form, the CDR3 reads TGCAGTGCTAGACCCGGGACCTTGAATTCACCCCTCCACTTT.

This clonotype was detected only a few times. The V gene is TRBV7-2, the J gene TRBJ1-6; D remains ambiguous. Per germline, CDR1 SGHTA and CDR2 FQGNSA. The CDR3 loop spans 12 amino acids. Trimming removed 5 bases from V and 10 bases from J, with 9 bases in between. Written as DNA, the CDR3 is TGTGCCAGCAGCCTAGATTGGTCACCCCTCCACTTT. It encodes CASSLDWSPLHF.

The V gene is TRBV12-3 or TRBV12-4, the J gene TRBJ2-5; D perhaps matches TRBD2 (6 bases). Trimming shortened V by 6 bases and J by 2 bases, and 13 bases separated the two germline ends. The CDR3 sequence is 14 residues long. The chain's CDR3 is CASSLEGTQETQYF. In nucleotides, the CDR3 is TGTGCCAGCAGCCTCGAGGGGACTCAAGAGACCCAGTACTTC.

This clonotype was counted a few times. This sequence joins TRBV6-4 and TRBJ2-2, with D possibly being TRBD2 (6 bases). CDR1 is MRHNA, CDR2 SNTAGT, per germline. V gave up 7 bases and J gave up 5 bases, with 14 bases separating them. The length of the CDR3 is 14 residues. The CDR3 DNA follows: TGTGCCAGCACCGCGGGACTTGGGACCGGGGAGCTGTTTTTT. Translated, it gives CASTAGLGTGELFF.